Listed below are T cell receptor beta chains from one sample, sequenced in a study of T cell repertoires in cytomegalovirus infection. TCRdb analysed the reads with MiXCR anew, one entry per CDR3 protein. The data contain 800,000 to 950,000 distinct CDR3 sequences, 30% to 35% of them singletons. These receptors' antigens are unknown. Here the sequenced sample was cultured CD8+ T cells from PBMCs, taken from culture after CMV antigen stimulation. The receptors stem from a human donor in good health (CMV status not recorded). Some clones in this sample may be carry-over from other donors' samples. CDR3s include the opening cysteine and the closing phenylalanine or tryptophan. Each record gives: D gene, clone size, V gene, J gene, CDR3 DNA, CDR3 protein. A D gene is named only where the DNA matches it firmly. Only part of the rows carry a size: once, few, many, or a class if the clone is expanded.

D: NA
size: NA
V: TRBV7-9
J: TRBJ2-1
DNA: TGTGCCAGCAGCTACCGGATAGTTTATGAGCAGTTCTTC
CDR3: CASSYRIVYEQFF

D: NA
size: NA
V: TRBV6-1
J: TRBJ2-3
DNA: TGTGCCAGCAAGAACTCGTGGGATACGCAGTATTTT
CDR3: CASKNSWDTQYF

D: NA
size: many
V: TRBV19
J: TRBJ2-7
DNA: TGTGCCAGTAGAAGGTGGCACGAACGGACAGTGGACGAGCAGTACTTC
CDR3: CASRRWHERTVDEQYF

D: NA
size: NA
V: TRBV4-1
J: TRBJ2-7
DNA: TGCGCCAGCAGCCAAGTAGGGGGGGGCAGATACGAGCAGTACTTC
CDR3: CASSQVGGGRYEQYF

D: TRBD1
size: few
V: TRBV6-5
J: TRBJ1-4
DNA: TGTGCCAGCAGTTACTCGAGGGACAGACACAAAGGGGAAAAACTGTTTTTT
CDR3: CASSYSRDRHKGEKLFF

D: TRBD1
size: NA
V: TRBV7-9
J: TRBJ1-2
DNA: TGTGCCAGCACCCCACAGGGGAAATATGGCTACACCTTC
CDR3: CASTPQGKYGYTF

D: NA
size: few
V: TRBV6-6
J: TRBJ1-4
DNA: TGTGCCAGCATCAACTCGTGGGGACACAATGAAAAACTGTTTTTT
CDR3: CASINSWGHNEKLFF

D: NA
size: many
V: TRBV7-6
J: TRBJ2-5
DNA: TGTGCCAGCAGCTTTTTTCCGGGGAGAGAGACCCAGTACTTC
CDR3: CASSFFPGRETQYF

D: NA
size: NA
V: TRBV12-3/TRBV12-4
J: TRBJ1-4
DNA: TGTGCCAGCAGACCCGGGGGAAAGGGACACTCTTACCAACTGTTTTTT
CDR3: CASRPGGKGHSYQLFF

D: NA
size: many
V: TRBV7-9
J: TRBJ2-7
DNA: TGTGCCAGCAGCTTACCGGGACCCTTTAACGAGCAGTACTTC
CDR3: CASSLPGPFNEQYF

D: TRBD2
size: NA
V: TRBV20-1
J: TRBJ2-5
DNA: TGCAGTGCTAGAGATCCCTTTCGTGTTTCCGGGGGGGCATGGTCAGAGGAGACCCAGTACTTC
CDR3: CSARDPFRVSGGAWSEETQYF

D: NA
size: few
V: TRBV2
J: TRBJ1-1
DNA: TGTGCCAGCAGTGAGAGTGTGGATTCTGAAGCTTTCTTT
CDR3: CASSESVDSEAFF

D: NA
size: few
V: TRBV6-5
J: TRBJ2-1
DNA: TGTGCCAGCAGTTACTCGACATCCACCTCCTACAATGAGCAGTTCTTC
CDR3: CASSYSTSTSYNEQFF

D: NA
size: NA
V: TRBV12-3/TRBV12-4
J: TRBJ1-3
DNA: TGTGCCAGCATCTCTCGACAGACTGGAAACACCATATATTTT
CDR3: CASISRQTGNTIYF

D: NA
size: few
V: TRBV27
J: TRBJ2-3
DNA: TGTGCCAGCAGTCCGACCGCCCTGGGACTGACCACAGATACGCAGTATTTT
CDR3: CASSPTALGLTTDTQYF

D: NA
size: many
V: TRBV7-2
J: TRBJ2-5
DNA: TGTGCCAGCAGCTTAGCCCAGCTACCCCAAGAGACCCAGTACTTC
CDR3: CASSLAQLPQETQYF

D: TRBD1
size: NA
V: TRBV6-2/TRBV6-3
J: TRBJ1-1
DNA: TGTGCCAGCAGTAGGAGGACAGGGGGGGCCCTCGGCACTGAAGCTTTCTTT
CDR3: CASSRRTGGALGTEAFF

D: TRBD1
size: few
V: TRBV6-5
J: TRBJ1-4
DNA: TGTGCCAGCAGTTTGACAGGGGGCCCTGAAAAACTGTTTTTT
CDR3: CASSLTGGPEKLFF

D: NA
size: NA
V: TRBV6-2/TRBV6-3
J: TRBJ1-1
DNA: TGTGCCGCTCGGTGGGGGCAGTTAAACACTGAAGCTTTCTTT
CDR3: CAARWGQLNTEAFF

D: TRBD1
size: NA
V: TRBV15
J: TRBJ1-2
DNA: TGTGCCACCAGCAGAGAGCCATTACTGGACAGGGATTATTCGGCTTATGGCTACACCTTC
CDR3: CATSREPLLDRDYSAYGYTF

D: NA
size: NA
V: TRBV19
J: TRBJ1-1
DNA: TGTGCCAGTAGTATAGTTGAGGATATGAACACTGAAGCTTTCTTT
CDR3: CASSIVEDMNTEAFF

D: NA
size: NA
V: TRBV27
J: TRBJ1-1
DNA: TGTGCCAGCAGTTTATCCCCGACATTGAACACTGAAGCTTTCTTT
CDR3: CASSLSPTLNTEAFF

D: TRBD1
size: few
V: TRBV6-5
J: TRBJ2-2
DNA: TGTGCCAGCGGAAAGGGGACAGGGTACACCGGGGAGCTGTTTTTT
CDR3: CASGKGTGYTGELFF

D: TRBD2
size: few
V: TRBV7-9
J: TRBJ2-1
DNA: TGTGCCAGCAGCTTAGCCGAGCCGGGACTAGTCAAAGATGAGCAGTTCTTC
CDR3: CASSLAEPGLVKDEQFF

D: NA
size: NA
V: TRBV13
J: TRBJ1-1
DNA: TGTGCCAACAGCACGGGACAGAACACTGAAGCTTTCTTT
CDR3: CANSTGQNTEAFF

D: TRBD1
size: NA
V: TRBV7-9
J: TRBJ2-5
DNA: TGTGCCAGCAGCAAAACAGGGGGCCAAGAGACCCAGTACTTC
CDR3: CASSKTGGQETQYF

D: NA
size: many
V: TRBV7-2
J: TRBJ1-2
DNA: TGTGCCAGCACCCGACAGCCCAACTCCTACAACTATGGCTACACCTTC
CDR3: CASTRQPNSYNYGYTF

D: NA
size: few
V: TRBV9
J: TRBJ2-1
DNA: TGTGCCAGCAGCGTAGGTAACAATGAGCAGTTCTTC
CDR3: CASSVGNNEQFF

D: NA
size: once
V: TRBV28
J: TRBJ1-2
DNA: TGTGCCAGCAGTTTCCCCACGGCAGGAGATGGCTACACCTTC
CDR3: CASSFPTAGDGYTF

D: NA
size: NA
V: TRBV4-3
J: TRBJ2-2
DNA: TGCGCCAGCAGCTATTGGGACCTAACTAACACCGGGGAGCTGTTTTTT
CDR3: CASSYWDLTNTGELFF

D: TRBD2
size: NA
V: TRBV11-3
J: TRBJ2-5
DNA: TGTGCCAGCAGCTTAGAGGGGGGGGTCCTTGCCGATGAGCCCCAGTACTTC
CDR3: CASSLEGGVLADEPQYF

D: TRBD1
size: few
V: TRBV7-9
J: TRBJ1-4
DNA: TGTGCCAGCAGCTTAGCCGCAGGGGGGACATTCGATGAAAAACTGTTTTTT
CDR3: CASSLAAGGTFDEKLFF

D: NA
size: many
V: TRBV7-6
J: TRBJ1-4
DNA: TGTGCCAGCTCCTCCGGGGGCGGGGACTGGAGGGGTGAAAAACTGTTTTTT
CDR3: CASSSGGGDWRGEKLFF

D: NA
size: NA
V: TRBV4-1
J: TRBJ1-4
DNA: TGCGCCAGCAGCCAAGAGAGGGGAGGGACAATTTGGGAAAAACTGTTTTTT
CDR3: CASSQERGGTIWEKLFF

D: NA
size: NA
V: TRBV4-2
J: TRBJ2-1
DNA: TGTGCCAGCAGCCATATGACAGGTGTATTACGCAATGAGCAGTTCTTC
CDR3: CASSHMTGVLRNEQFF

D: TRBD1
size: NA
V: TRBV27
J: TRBJ2-7
DNA: TGTGCCAGCAGTTTATACAGGGGTAACGACGAGCAGTACTTC
CDR3: CASSLYRGNDEQYF

D: NA
size: NA
V: TRBV28
J: TRBJ1-1
DNA: TGTGCCAGCAGTTACACCACCGGGAACACTGAAGCTTTCTTT
CDR3: CASSYTTGNTEAFF

D: TRBD1
size: NA
V: TRBV3-1
J: TRBJ2-2
DNA: TGTGCCAGCAGCCAAGGGGACAGGGGGTTCAACACCGGGGAGCTGTTTTTT
CDR3: CASSQGDRGFNTGELFF

D: NA
size: once
V: TRBV10-3
J: TRBJ1-2
DNA: TGTGCCATCAGTGAGCCCCAGGGATATGACACCTTC
CDR3: CAISEPQGYDTF

D: TRBD1
size: many
V: TRBV7-2
J: TRBJ1-5
DNA: TGTGCCAGCAGCGAGTGGACAGGGGCGGGTCAGCCCCAGCATTTT
CDR3: CASSEWTGAGQPQHF

D: NA
size: NA
V: TRBV12-3/TRBV12-4
J: TRBJ1-2
DNA: TGTGCCAGCAGTTCGGTTGCGGAAAACTATGGCTACACCTTC
CDR3: CASSSVAENYGYTF

D: NA
size: NA
V: TRBV6-2/TRBV6-3
J: TRBJ1-6
DNA: TGTGCCAGCAGTTACGGGGGTAAGAATTCACCCCTCCACTTT
CDR3: CASSYGGKNSPLHF

D: NA
size: many
V: TRBV5-1
J: TRBJ2-3
DNA: TGTGCCAGCAGCTTAGGAGGCATAACAGATACGCAGTATTTT
CDR3: CASSLGGITDTQYF

D: NA
size: many
V: TRBV7-3
J: TRBJ1-5
DNA: TGTGCCAGCAGCTTAAATGTAGGGCAGCCCCAGCATTTT
CDR3: CASSLNVGQPQHF

D: NA
size: NA
V: TRBV7-9
J: TRBJ1-2
DNA: TGTGCCAGCAGCTCAGACATCCTCTCCTATGGCTACACCTTC
CDR3: CASSSDILSYGYTF

D: NA
size: NA
V: TRBV5-4
J: TRBJ1-1
DNA: TGTGCCAGCAGCCCCGTCGGCGGGGGAGAAGCTTTCTTT
CDR3: CASSPVGGGEAFF

D: NA
size: NA
V: TRBV4-3
J: TRBJ2-1
DNA: TGCGCCAGCAGCCAAGGAGGACTGAGCTCCTACAATGAGCAGTTCTTC
CDR3: CASSQGGLSSYNEQFF

D: TRBD2
size: many
V: TRBV12-3/TRBV12-4
J: TRBJ2-1
DNA: TGTGCCAGCAGGGAGTGGGAGGGGAGCTCCTACAATGAGCAGTTCTTC
CDR3: CASREWEGSSYNEQFF

D: TRBD1
size: once
V: TRBV10-3
J: TRBJ2-7
DNA: TGTGCCATCAAGGGGACAGATTCCTACGAGCAGTACTTC
CDR3: CAIKGTDSYEQYF

D: NA
size: NA
V: TRBV28
J: TRBJ1-1
DNA: TGTGCCAGCAGACTACTCACTGAAGCTTTCTTT
CDR3: CASRLLTEAFF

D: TRBD1
size: NA
V: TRBV7-9
J: TRBJ1-2
DNA: TGTGCCAGCAGCTTAGCGACACAGGGGGAAGGCTACACCTTC
CDR3: CASSLATQGEGYTF

D: NA
size: once
V: TRBV7-6
J: TRBJ2-3
DNA: TGTGGCAGCAGCTTAGAACCGGAAGGCCGGGGACTTGCGGATACGCAGTATTTT
CDR3: CGSSLEPEGRGLADTQYF